Each of the 7 T cell receptor beta chains below was sequenced from the same sample in a study of Graves' ophthalmopathy and Graves' hyperthyroidism. The study amplified TCR beta CDR3 regions using RNA transcripts. The authors performed first-round RT-PCR with HTBI primers and then a second-round multiplex PCR. TCRdb re-analysed the multiplex PCR reads in MiXCR, keeping a single row per CDR3 protein. The repertoire includes hundreds of thousands of distinct CDR3 sequences, around a fifth of them detected once, and roughly 3% sits in the top ten. The sample consisted of peripheral blood. The receptors here all came from a woman between 18 and 29 years old with stable Graves' hyperthyroidism.

Turning to this clonotype: The junction shows a germline mismatch at one end, possibly a read error. The CDR3: CASSQDGYGHTF. The CDR3 DNA follows: TGTGCCAGCAGCCAAGATGGGTATGGCCACACCTTC. This chain connects TRBV6-1 to TRBJ1-2; D is undetermined. The CDR3 loop spans 12 amino acids. Germline CDR1 is MNHNS and CDR2 is SASEGT.

Many counts were recorded for this clonotype. The CDR3 region has the DNA TGTGCCTGGAGTCCGGGTACTGAAGCTTTCTTT. This gives the protein CAWSPGTEAFF. This chain joins TRBV30 and TRBJ1-1; D gene unclear. V was trimmed by 2 bases and J by 5 bases, leaving 6 bases between them. CDR1 and CDR2 (germline): GTSNPN, SVGIG (reference sequence). The CDR3 spans 11 residues.

This rearrangement joins TRBV6-1 to TRBJ2-5; perhaps TRBD1 as D (6 bases). The CDR3 is 16 amino acids. Per the germline V gene, CDR1 is MNHNS and CDR2 is SASEGT. Deletions cut 7 bases from V and 0 bases from J, with 18 bases between. The CDR3 loop reads CASTPRWGQDQETQYF. DNA of the CDR3: TGTGCCAGCACACCTCGATGGGGGCAGGACCAAGAGACCCAGTACTTC.

The chain couples TRBV29-1 to TRBJ1-2, with D uncertain. CDR1 SQVTM and CDR2 ANQGSEA come from the germline V gene. The CDR3 contains 12 residues. V was cut by 7 bases and J by 4 bases, with 13 bases left in between. CDR3 loop: CSGWTALYGYTF. The DNA of the CDR3 is TGCAGCGGCTGGACGGCCCTCTATGGCTACACCTTC.

This clonotype was counted at least ten times. The V gene is TRBV12-5, the J gene TRBJ1-2; D call uncertain. The germline V and J ends were trimmed by 9 bases and 4 bases, with 15 bases remaining between them. Germline V gene lookup returns CDR1 LGHNT and CDR2 FRNRAP. The CDR3 length is 13 residues. In nucleotides, the CDR3 is TGTGCTAGGATGGGTCCGGGTGTCTATGGCTACACCTTC. Amino acid sequence: CARMGPGVYGYTF.

Ten or more counts support this clonotype. V is TRBV2 and J is TRBJ2-7; D is ambiguous. This CDR3 comprises 12 residues. Germline CDR1 SNHLY, CDR2 FYNNEI. Trimming pared 2 bases from V and 2 bases from J, leaving 4 bases between. The CDR3 protein is CASSEPPYEQYF. CDR3 DNA sequence: TGTGCCAGCAGTGAACCCCCCTACGAGCAGTACTTC.

Of note for this clonotype: Being one base from a much bigger clone, this may be a read error. The CDR3 nucleotides read TGCGCCAGCAGCCATACTAGTCATGGCTCTGGGGCCGACGTCCTGACTTTC. This encodes CASSHTSHGSGADVLTF. The rearrangement uses TRBV4-3 and TRBJ2-6; D may match TRBD1 or TRBD2 (5 bases each). Looked up from germline, CDR1 is LGHNA and CDR2 is YSLEER. The CDR3 runs 17 residues.